This is a list of T cell receptor beta chains from one sample in a study of T cell repertoires in cytomegalovirus infection. TCRdb reprocessed the reads with MiXCR, giving one entry per CDR3 protein. The table has approximately 1,000,000 distinct CDR3 sequences, roughly 31% seen once. These receptors have no identified antigens. Material: cultured CD8+ T cells from PBMCs, obtained from culture after CMV antigen stimulation. These receptors were taken from a human donor in good health (CMV status not recorded). Some clones in this sample may be carry-over from other donors' samples. CDR3s include the opening cysteine and the closing phenylalanine or tryptophan. Each record gives: J gene, clone size, V gene, D gene, CDR3 DNA, CDR3 protein. D genes are given only for firm matches. Where a row states a size, it is once, few, many or the class of an expanded clone; other rows omit it.

j_gene: TRBJ2-3
abundance: few
v_gene: TRBV27
d_gene: NA
CDR3nt: TGTGCCAGCAGTCGGACACCTATCGCCCCAGATACGCAGTATTTT
CDR3aa: CASSRTPIAPDTQYF

j_gene: TRBJ2-7
abundance: NA
v_gene: TRBV10-2
d_gene: TRBD2
CDR3nt: TGCGCCAGCATGGGAGTGGGTCTAGCGGGACAAAGCTCCTACGAGCAGTACTTC
CDR3aa: CASMGVGLAGQSSYEQYF

j_gene: TRBJ2-5
abundance: few
v_gene: TRBV6-2/TRBV6-3
d_gene: NA
CDR3nt: TGTGCCAGCAGCCCCTCATGGGCGGGTTCGGGGGCCCAGTACTTC
CDR3aa: CASSPSWAGSGAQYF

j_gene: TRBJ1-2
abundance: NA
v_gene: TRBV2
d_gene: TRBD1
CDR3nt: TGTGCCAGCAGTGGGGACAGCTTGTTCTTTGGCTACACCTTC
CDR3aa: CASSGDSLFFGYTF

j_gene: TRBJ2-2
abundance: few
v_gene: TRBV19
d_gene: NA
CDR3nt: TGTGCCAGTTGGGACCTCTGGGCCGGGGAGCTGTTTTTT
CDR3aa: CASWDLWAGELFF

j_gene: TRBJ2-7
abundance: few
v_gene: TRBV7-9
d_gene: NA
CDR3nt: TGTGCCAGCACCCTTCCGGAATTCCCTTTCGAGCAGTACTTC
CDR3aa: CASTLPEFPFEQYF

j_gene: TRBJ2-3
abundance: NA
v_gene: TRBV7-9
d_gene: NA
CDR3nt: TGTGCCAGCAGCCCGCTAAAGACAGGAGGAATAGCAGATACGCAGTATTTT
CDR3aa: CASSPLKTGGIADTQYF

j_gene: TRBJ1-2
abundance: NA
v_gene: TRBV20-1
d_gene: NA
CDR3nt: TGCAGTGCTAGAGATGTGGCAGACCTAAAGAAAGGTGGCTACACCTTC
CDR3aa: CSARDVADLKKGGYTF

j_gene: TRBJ2-1
abundance: many
v_gene: TRBV12-3/TRBV12-4
d_gene: NA
CDR3nt: TGTGCCAGCAGCCGGGCCTCCTACAATGAGCAGTTCTTC
CDR3aa: CASSRASYNEQFF

j_gene: TRBJ1-1
abundance: few
v_gene: TRBV10-3
d_gene: NA
CDR3nt: TGTGCCATCAGTGAAAAGCGCTCGGGGATCACTGAAGCTTTCTTT
CDR3aa: CAISEKRSGITEAFF

j_gene: TRBJ1-1
abundance: few
v_gene: TRBV7-9
d_gene: TRBD1
CDR3nt: TGTGCCAGCAGCGAAACACAGGGGACGGGAACTGAAGCTTTCTTT
CDR3aa: CASSETQGTGTEAFF

j_gene: TRBJ2-1
abundance: NA
v_gene: TRBV4-3
d_gene: TRBD1
CDR3nt: TGCGCCAGCACCCCCAGGGGGCCTCACAATGAGCAGTTCTTC
CDR3aa: CASTPRGPHNEQFF

j_gene: TRBJ2-3
abundance: NA
v_gene: TRBV29-1
d_gene: NA
CDR3nt: TGCAGCGTTGAAGGCCGGGGGGCCGCAGATACGCAGTATTTT
CDR3aa: CSVEGRGAADTQYF

j_gene: TRBJ2-3
abundance: NA
v_gene: TRBV12-3/TRBV12-4
d_gene: NA
CDR3nt: TGTGCCAGCAGTTTCATTACAGGGTCTTGGACAGATACGCAGTATTTT
CDR3aa: CASSFITGSWTDTQYF

j_gene: TRBJ1-1
abundance: few
v_gene: TRBV7-6
d_gene: NA
CDR3nt: TGTGCCAGCAGCTTAGGGGCGGGCGGTGTGGACACTGAAGCTTTCTTT
CDR3aa: CASSLGAGGVDTEAFF

j_gene: TRBJ1-6
abundance: few
v_gene: TRBV27
d_gene: NA
CDR3nt: TGTGCCAGCAGTTTACCCCCCTCCTATAATTCACCCCTCCACTTT
CDR3aa: CASSLPPSYNSPLHF

j_gene: TRBJ2-4
abundance: many
v_gene: TRBV7-9
d_gene: NA
CDR3nt: TGTGCCAGCAGCTTAGCGGTGGGGCCCGGGGACATTCAGTACTTC
CDR3aa: CASSLAVGPGDIQYF

j_gene: TRBJ1-1
abundance: NA
v_gene: TRBV11-2
d_gene: NA
CDR3nt: TGTGCCAGCAGCTTACAACGGTACACTGAAGCTTTCTTT
CDR3aa: CASSLQRYTEAFF

j_gene: TRBJ1-6
abundance: NA
v_gene: TRBV27
d_gene: NA
CDR3nt: TGTGCCAGCAGTTTAGTAGGAAATAATTCACCCCTCCACTTT
CDR3aa: CASSLVGNNSPLHF

j_gene: TRBJ2-5
abundance: many
v_gene: TRBV6-1
d_gene: NA
CDR3nt: TGTGCCAGCAGTGAAGCGGTCTGGAAGGTACAAGAGACCCAGTACTTC
CDR3aa: CASSEAVWKVQETQYF

j_gene: TRBJ1-5
abundance: many
v_gene: TRBV12-3/TRBV12-4
d_gene: NA
CDR3nt: TGTGCCAGCAGCCTCTCAGATAGCAATCAGCCCCAGCATTTT
CDR3aa: CASSLSDSNQPQHF

j_gene: TRBJ1-1
abundance: many
v_gene: TRBV27
d_gene: NA
CDR3nt: TGTGCCAGCAGCCTATCTCGAGTGAACACTGAAGCTTTCTTT
CDR3aa: CASSLSRVNTEAFF

j_gene: TRBJ2-3
abundance: NA
v_gene: TRBV12-5
d_gene: TRBD2
CDR3nt: TGTGCTAGTGGTTTGGGAACGGCGGGGGGGCGCACAGATACGCAGTATTTT
CDR3aa: CASGLGTAGGRTDTQYF

j_gene: TRBJ1-1
abundance: NA
v_gene: TRBV7-6
d_gene: NA
CDR3nt: TGTGCCAGCAGCTTAGAGATAGGGGACACTGAAGCTTTCTTT
CDR3aa: CASSLEIGDTEAFF

j_gene: TRBJ2-5
abundance: NA
v_gene: TRBV27
d_gene: NA
CDR3nt: TGTGCCAGCAGTTTTTCGTTAGGGGGTAGGGGGTCGGAGACCCAGTACTTC
CDR3aa: CASSFSLGGRGSETQYF

j_gene: TRBJ1-1
abundance: NA
v_gene: TRBV27
d_gene: NA
CDR3nt: TGTGCCACCCTTGCGGCGAACACTGAAGCTTTCTTT
CDR3aa: CATLAANTEAFF

j_gene: TRBJ2-6
abundance: few
v_gene: TRBV2
d_gene: TRBD1
CDR3nt: TGTGCCAGCTTGGTCGAGGACAGGGGGTTGGCTGGGGCCAACGTCCTGACTTTC
CDR3aa: CASLVEDRGLAGANVLTF

j_gene: TRBJ1-5
abundance: many
v_gene: TRBV6-5
d_gene: NA
CDR3nt: TGTGCCAGCAGTTACCGACGGGGCAATCAGCCCCAGCATTTT
CDR3aa: CASSYRRGNQPQHF

j_gene: TRBJ1-1
abundance: NA
v_gene: TRBV5-1
d_gene: TRBD1
CDR3nt: TGCGCCAGCAGCGGGACAGGGCAGGGCTTGACTGAAGCTTTCTTT
CDR3aa: CASSGTGQGLTEAFF

j_gene: TRBJ2-3
abundance: few
v_gene: TRBV10-3
d_gene: NA
CDR3nt: TGTGCCATCAGTGAACCTGGCACAGATACGCAGTATTTT
CDR3aa: CAISEPGTDTQYF

j_gene: TRBJ2-1
abundance: few
v_gene: TRBV4-1
d_gene: NA
CDR3nt: TGCGCCAGCAGCCGGAGCGAAAAGCAGTTCTTC
CDR3aa: CASSRSEKQFF

j_gene: TRBJ2-5
abundance: many
v_gene: TRBV7-2
d_gene: TRBD2
CDR3nt: TGTGCCAGCAGCTTAGAGGGACTAGCGGGGGGGATAGAGACCCAGTACTTC
CDR3aa: CASSLEGLAGGIETQYF

j_gene: TRBJ1-1
abundance: NA
v_gene: TRBV13
d_gene: NA
CDR3nt: TGTGCCAGCAGCTTAGAAAAATCTGAAGCTTTCTTT
CDR3aa: CASSLEKSEAFF

j_gene: TRBJ2-3
abundance: NA
v_gene: TRBV12-3/TRBV12-4
d_gene: NA
CDR3nt: TGTGCCAGCAGGCACCTACAGGGAAGGGAAGCAGATACGCAGTATTTT
CDR3aa: CASRHLQGREADTQYF

j_gene: TRBJ2-7
abundance: few
v_gene: TRBV12-3/TRBV12-4
d_gene: TRBD2
CDR3nt: TGTGCCAGCAGTTTAGAAGCGGGGGGTCTCGAGCAGTACTTC
CDR3aa: CASSLEAGGLEQYF

j_gene: TRBJ1-5
abundance: few
v_gene: TRBV12-3/TRBV12-4
d_gene: NA
CDR3nt: TGTGCCAGCAGCCATTCCGGGACCTTCAATCAGCCCCAGCATTTT
CDR3aa: CASSHSGTFNQPQHF

j_gene: TRBJ1-4
abundance: NA
v_gene: TRBV27
d_gene: TRBD1
CDR3nt: TGTGCCAGCAGTTTTACAGGGGGCGGCGGTGAAAAACTGTTTTTT
CDR3aa: CASSFTGGGGEKLFF

j_gene: TRBJ2-7
abundance: few
v_gene: TRBV27
d_gene: NA
CDR3nt: TGTGCCAGTACAGGGACGGATACCTACGAGCAGTACTTC
CDR3aa: CASTGTDTYEQYF

j_gene: TRBJ2-7
abundance: few
v_gene: TRBV4-1
d_gene: NA
CDR3nt: TGCGCCAGCAGCCAAGGAGGGGGTCGGGTCTCCTACGAGCAGTACTTC
CDR3aa: CASSQGGGRVSYEQYF

j_gene: TRBJ2-3
abundance: many
v_gene: TRBV27
d_gene: NA
CDR3nt: TGTGCCAGCAGCCTACTTAGCACAGATACGCAGTATTTT
CDR3aa: CASSLLSTDTQYF

j_gene: TRBJ2-1
abundance: NA
v_gene: TRBV9
d_gene: TRBD1
CDR3nt: TGTGCCAGCAGCGTAGAGACAGGGAGACGTAGGAATGAGCAGTTCTTC
CDR3aa: CASSVETGRRRNEQFF

j_gene: TRBJ2-1
abundance: many
v_gene: TRBV7-2
d_gene: NA
CDR3nt: TGTGCCAGCAGCTTAGGATTTTCAAACTACAATGAGCAGTTCTTC
CDR3aa: CASSLGFSNYNEQFF

j_gene: TRBJ2-3
abundance: once
v_gene: TRBV5-1
d_gene: TRBD2
CDR3nt: TGCGCCAGCAGCATGGGAGGGGCATTCCCAGATACGCAGTATTTT
CDR3aa: CASSMGGAFPDTQYF

j_gene: TRBJ2-5
abundance: NA
v_gene: TRBV6-5
d_gene: NA
CDR3nt: TGTGCCAGCAGTTCCCGGGACAAGTCCCAAGAGACCCAGTACTTC
CDR3aa: CASSSRDKSQETQYF

j_gene: TRBJ1-5
abundance: few
v_gene: TRBV20-1
d_gene: NA
CDR3nt: TGCAGTGCTAACGCTAAACGGGAACAGCCCCAGCATTTT
CDR3aa: CSANAKREQPQHF

j_gene: TRBJ2-3
abundance: NA
v_gene: TRBV24-1
d_gene: NA
CDR3nt: TGTGCCACCAGTGATTTTACCTTAGGGGGTCACCACGCAGATACGCAGTATTTT
CDR3aa: CATSDFTLGGHHADTQYF

j_gene: TRBJ2-1
abundance: few
v_gene: TRBV5-6
d_gene: NA
CDR3nt: TGTGCCAGCAGCTTGGGCGGGCCATGGGGACTCAATGAGCAGTTCTTC
CDR3aa: CASSLGGPWGLNEQFF

j_gene: TRBJ2-2
abundance: once
v_gene: TRBV7-6
d_gene: TRBD2
CDR3nt: TGTGCCAGCAGCCCTCCCAGCGGGGGGTCCGCGAGCGGGGAGCTGTTTTTT
CDR3aa: CASSPPSGGSASGELFF